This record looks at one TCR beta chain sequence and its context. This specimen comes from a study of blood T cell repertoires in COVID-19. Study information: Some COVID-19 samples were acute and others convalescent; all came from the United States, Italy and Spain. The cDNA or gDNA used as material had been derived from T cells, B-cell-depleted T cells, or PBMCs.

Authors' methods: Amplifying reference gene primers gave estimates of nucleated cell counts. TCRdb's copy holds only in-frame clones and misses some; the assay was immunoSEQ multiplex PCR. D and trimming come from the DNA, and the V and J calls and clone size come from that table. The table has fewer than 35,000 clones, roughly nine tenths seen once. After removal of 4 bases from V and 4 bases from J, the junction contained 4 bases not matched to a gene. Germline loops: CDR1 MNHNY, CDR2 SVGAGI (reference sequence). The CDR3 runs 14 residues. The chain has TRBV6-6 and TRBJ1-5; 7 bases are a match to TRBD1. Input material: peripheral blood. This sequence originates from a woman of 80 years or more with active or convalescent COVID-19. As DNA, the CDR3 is TGTGCCAGCAGTTCCGAGGACAGGAATCAGCCCCAGCATTTT. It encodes CASSSEDRNQPQHF.